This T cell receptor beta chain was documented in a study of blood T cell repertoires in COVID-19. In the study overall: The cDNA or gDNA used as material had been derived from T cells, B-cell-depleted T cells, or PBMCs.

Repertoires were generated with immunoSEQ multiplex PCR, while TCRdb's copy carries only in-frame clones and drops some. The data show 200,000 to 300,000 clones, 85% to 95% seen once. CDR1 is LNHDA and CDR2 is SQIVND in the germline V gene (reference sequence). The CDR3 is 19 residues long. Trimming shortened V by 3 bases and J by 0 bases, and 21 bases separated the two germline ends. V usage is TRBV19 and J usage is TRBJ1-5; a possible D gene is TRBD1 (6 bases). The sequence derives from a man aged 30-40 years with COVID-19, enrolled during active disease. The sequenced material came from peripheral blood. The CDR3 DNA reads TGTGCCAGTAGTATTAGTTCAGGGGACCCAAGACATAGCAATCAGCCCCAGCATTTT. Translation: CASSISSGDPRHSNQPQHF.